A selection of T cell receptor beta chains follows, all from one sample in a study of blood T cell repertoires in COVID-19. TCRdb's table, derived via immunoSEQ multiplex PCR, lists solely in-frame clones and lacks some. This sample has approximately 150,000 clones, with roughly 80% found just once. The specimen sequenced was PBMCs or T cells enriched from blood (not recorded which). The receptors were gathered from a woman between 40 and 50 years old with acute COVID-19. The CDR3 runs from the conserved cysteine through the conserved F or W. The D gene is left open where the match is weak. Some rows have no size entry. The others give once, few or many, or a class for an expanded clone.

J gene,V gene,clone size,D gene,CDR3 DNA,CDR3 protein
TRBJ2-5,TRBV5-1,.,TRBD2,TGCGCCAGCAGCCCGGCCCCCTCGAGCGGGAGGCAAGAGACCCAGTACTTC,CASSPAPSSGRQETQYF
TRBJ1-2,TRBV19,.,.,TGTGCCAGTAGTATATCCCCTCGGAACTATGGCTACACCTTC,CASSISPRNYGYTF
TRBJ2-1,TRBV11-3,.,.,TGTGCCAGCAGCTTAGATGGAGCACTAGGCTCCTACAATGAGCAGTTCTTC,CASSLDGALGSYNEQFF
TRBJ2-3,TRBV19,.,TRBD2,TGTGCCAGTAGTAAAACCGGGACTACCCTCGATACGCAGTATTTT,CASSKTGTTLDTQYF
TRBJ2-3,TRBV5-4,.,.,TGTGCCTGCGGGACGGGGACAGATACGCAGTATTTT,CACGTGTDTQYF
TRBJ1-2,TRBV5-4,.,.,TGTGCCACAGGCGTGAACTATGGCTACACCTTC,CATGVNYGYTF
TRBJ2-3,TRBV30,.,TRBD2,TGTGCCTGGAGTGAGCGAAGCGGGAGGGCTTCAGATACGCAGTATTTT,CAWSERSGRASDTQYF
TRBJ1-1,TRBV7-2,.,.,TGTGCCAGCAGCTTAGCGTGGACAGTAGGGACAGCTTTCTTT,CASSLAWTVGTAFF
TRBJ1-4,TRBV5-6,.,TRBD1,TGTGCCAGCAGCTTGAGGACAGGGTTGGGGGAAAAACTGTTTTTT,CASSLRTGLGEKLFF
TRBJ2-7,TRBV7-2,.,.,TGTGCCAGCAGCAACTTACTCTCCTACGAGCAGTACTTC,CASSNLLSYEQYF
TRBJ2-2,TRBV6-2/TRBV6-3,.,TRBD2,TGTGCCAGCAGTCTGACTAGCGCGCGCACCGGGGAGCTGTTTTTT,CASSLTSARTGELFF
TRBJ2-1,TRBV24-1,.,TRBD2,TGTGCCACCAGTGATTTGCCCCCTTATGGCGGGAGGGAGGGTGAGCAGTTCTTC,CATSDLPPYGGREGEQFF
TRBJ1-5,TRBV2,once,TRBD1,TGTGCCAGCAGGGGGGACAGTGGCCAGCCCCAGCATTTT,CASRGDSGQPQHF
TRBJ2-2,TRBV6-5,.,.,TGTGCCAGCAAAAAAGGGACATGGAACACCGGGGAGCTGTTTTTT,CASKKGTWNTGELFF
TRBJ1-6,TRBV20-1,.,TRBD1,TGCAGTGCTAGTGAGGGGACAGAGAATTCACCCCTCCACTTT,CSASEGTENSPLHF